These T cell receptor beta chains were read from a single sample in a study of immune characterization of retroperitoneal liposarcoma. TCRdb independently ran MiXCR on the PCR reads; one entry per CDR3 protein. The sample shows some 20,000 distinct CDR3 sequences, more than 30% of them seen only once. The sequencing input was blood. These receptors all come from a male donor with retroperitoneal liposarcoma. Both conserved end residues are part of each CDR3. The order of the fields is J gene, clone size, V gene, D gene, CDR3 DNA, CDR3 protein. D genes are given only for firm matches. Size values are once, few and many counts, or a class for expanded clones, and some rows have none.

>TRBJ2-7|many|TRBV27|NA
TGTGCCAGCAGTTTATTGGGGCAGGACCTCTCCGAGCAGTACTTC
CASSLLGQDLSEQYF
>TRBJ1-6|many|TRBV6-1|NA
TGTGCCAGCAGTTCTGTCCGGGACGCGGGTAATTCACCCCTCCACTTT
CASSSVRDAGNSPLHF
>TRBJ2-3|NA|TRBV4-1|TRBD2
TGCGCCAGCAGCCTCCGACTAGCGGGAAGCACAGATACGCAGTATTTT
CASSLRLAGSTDTQYF
>TRBJ2-1|NA|TRBV7-3|TRBD2
TGTGCCAGCAGCTTAGCGGGAGGGGCTTACGAGCAGTTCTTC
CASSLAGGAYEQFF
>TRBJ1-2|NA|TRBV6-1|TRBD1
TGTGCCAGCAGTGATGAGAGGACAGGGGGGGACTATGGCTACACCTTC
CASSDERTGGDYGYTF
>TRBJ2-7|many|TRBV6-5|TRBD2
TGTGCCAGCAGTTACGGGACTAGCTCCTACGAGCAGTACTTC
CASSYGTSSYEQYF
>TRBJ2-7|NA|TRBV25-1|NA
TGTGCCAGCAGTGAACGGAGGGACTCCTACGAGCAGTACTTC
CASSERRDSYEQYF
>TRBJ2-1|NA|TRBV25-1|TRBD1
TGTGCCAGCAGTGCCCCCAGCGGGACAGGGTACGAGCAGTTCTTC
CASSAPSGTGYEQFF
>TRBJ2-2|NA|TRBV5-3|NA
TGTGCCAGCAGCTTGATTGAGGTCTCAAGGAGAAGTGGGGAGCGGTTTTTT
CASSLIEVSRRSGERFF
>TRBJ2-1|NA|TRBV28|TRBD2
TGTGCCAGCACCCTTTCCCTTTTCGGGACTAGTCACTACGAGCAGTTCTTC
CASTLSLFGTSHYEQFF
>TRBJ2-3|medium-sized|TRBV27|NA
TGTGCCAGCAGTCTGGCGACTGGCACAGATACGCAGTATTTT
CASSLATGTDTQYF
>TRBJ2-1|many|TRBV7-6|NA
TGTGCCAGCAGCTTACGTGGGGGGTCGAGCTCCTACAATGAGCAGTTCTTC
CASSLRGGSSSYNEQFF
>TRBJ1-1|few|TRBV6-6|NA
TGTGCCAGCAGTTTTCCAGGGGAAAACACTGAAGCTTTCTTT
CASSFPGENTEAFF
>TRBJ1-4|NA|TRBV10-3|NA
TGTGCCATCAGTGAGAGGGGCACTAATGAAAAACTGTTTTTT
CAISERGTNEKLFF
>TRBJ2-1|NA|TRBV27|NA
TGTGCCAGCAGTTCAGGTCCTACCTACGAGCAGTTCTTC
CASSSGPTYEQFF
>TRBJ2-7|medium-sized|TRBV6-1|TRBD1
TGTGCCAGCAGCACCGGGACAGGGGGCTACGAGCAGTACTTC
CASSTGTGGYEQYF
>TRBJ2-1|many|TRBV7-3|TRBD2
TGTGCCAGCAGCGCAGTGACGGGGGGGTCCTACGAGCAGTTCTTC
CASSAVTGGSYEQFF
>TRBJ2-7|NA|TRBV7-2|TRBD2
TGTGCCAGCAGCAGACGCGGGAGGTGCTACGAGAAGTACTTC
CASSRRGRCYEKYF
>TRBJ2-7|NA|TRBV27|TRBD2
TGTGCCAGCAGCTTGGGACTAGCGAGCAATGAGCAGTACTTC
CASSLGLASNEQYF
>TRBJ2-5|large|TRBV7-2|NA
TGTGCCAGCAGCCGTAGGGGGAGGATCGAAGAGACCCAGTACTTC
CASSRRGRIEETQYF
>TRBJ2-7|few|TRBV6-1|NA
TGTGCCAGCAGCTCTACGGGGTACAATGAGCAGTACTTC
CASSSTGYNEQYF
>TRBJ2-1|medium-sized|TRBV7-6|TRBD2
TGTGCCAGCAGCTTAGAGGGCGGGAGCCGGGAGCAGTTCTTC
CASSLEGGSREQFF
>TRBJ2-3|many|TRBV12-3/TRBV12-4|TRBD1
TGTGCCAGCAGCCCCGGGACAGGAGCTAGCACAGATACGCAGTATTTT
CASSPGTGASTDTQYF
>TRBJ1-4|NA|TRBV6-6|NA
TGTGCCAGCAGTTACTCAGATTGGACAGACTCAGAAAAACTGTTTTTT
CASSYSDWTDSEKLFF
>TRBJ2-1|NA|TRBV27|TRBD2
TGTGCCACCCGGGGGGGGAGCTACGAGCAGTTCTTC
CATRGGSYEQFF
>TRBJ1-1|few|TRBV6-5|TRBD1
TGTGCCAGCAGTTACCGACAGGGGGCTGAAGCTTTCTTT
CASSYRQGAEAFF
>TRBJ2-1|many|TRBV6-6|TRBD2
TGTGCCAGCACCATAAGCGGGAGGAGTGGTGAGCAGTTCTTC
CASTISGRSGEQFF
>TRBJ2-6|few|TRBV10-1|TRBD2
TGCGCCAGCAGTGAGTCGACTCATAGCGGGAGGGCCGCTGGGGCCAACGTCCTGACTTTC
CASSESTHSGRAAGANVLTF
>TRBJ2-2|NA|TRBV6-1|TRBD1
TGTGCCAGCAGCTCGGACGCCGGGACAGCGAACACCGGGGAGCTGTTTTTT
CASSSDAGTANTGELFF
>TRBJ1-2|NA|TRBV6-5|NA
TGTGCCAGCTCCTGGGGGGATCGCTACACCTTC
CASSWGDRYTF
>TRBJ2-1|NA|TRBV7-8|NA
TGTGCCAGCAGCTTAGCGGGGATGAGCTCCTACGAGCAGTTCTTC
CASSLAGMSSYEQFF
>TRBJ2-7|few|TRBV6-6|NA
TGTGCCAGCGGGGGATGGTACGAGCAGTACTTC
CASGGWYEQYF
>TRBJ2-3|NA|TRBV4-3|TRBD2
TGCGCCAGCAGCCAACCGGGCGAGCGGGGGGGCTTACGTGGGACAGATACGCAGTATTTT
CASSQPGERGGLRGTDTQYF
>TRBJ1-1|NA|TRBV6-5|NA
TGTGCCAGCAGTTACCGGACGTGGGGACTTACAAACACTGAAGCTTTCTTT
CASSYRTWGLTNTEAFF
>TRBJ2-1|many|TRBV7-8|TRBD1
TGTGCCAGTTTCGGACAGGGGGCGATTTCCTACAATGAGCAGTTCTTC
CASFGQGAISYNEQFF
>TRBJ2-5|NA|TRBV7-6|TRBD2
TGTGCCAGCAGCCATCGACTAGCGGGAGGCCAAGAGACCCAGTACTTC
CASSHRLAGGQETQYF
>TRBJ2-5|many|TRBV6-1|NA
TGTGCCAGCAGTGAAGCTGCACGGGGAGGAGAGACCCAGTACTTC
CASSEAARGGETQYF
>TRBJ1-3|NA|TRBV7-2|NA
TGTGCCAGCAGCTTAGTGTTTAACACCATATATTTT
CASSLVFNTIYF
>TRBJ2-4|NA|TRBV6-1|TRBD2
TGTGCCAGCAGAGATCTAGCGGGAGGCCTCTACAATGAGCAGTACTTC
CASRDLAGGLYNEQYF
>TRBJ2-5|medium-sized|TRBV27|NA
TGTGCCAGCAGTCCCCTCGGGGGAGAGGAAGAGACCCAGTACTTC
CASSPLGGEEETQYF